The 22 T cell receptor beta chains below all came from one sample that was sequenced in a study of cytomegalovirus exposure and HLA in healthy donors. In the PCR, 60 Vbeta and 13 Jbeta primers were used. Generated by immunoSEQ multiplex PCR, the TCRdb table keeps only in-frame clones and is missing some. Counted here are over 150,000 clones, around 83% occurring once; the ten biggest clones make up roughly 1.6%. Source material: PBMCs. Receptors were obtained from a man aged 45-65 years in good health and CMV-seronegative.

This clone was observed a handful of times. This chain uses TRBV30 with TRBJ1-4; 7 bases are a match to TRBD1. The germline V gene has CDR1 GTSNPN and CDR2 SVGIG (reference sequence). The CDR3 spans 16 residues. V lost 4 bases to trimming and J lost 3 bases; unmatched junction nucleotides: 11. CDR3 sequence (DNA): TGTGCCTGGACTCAATCACCCGGGACAGCTAATGAAAAACTGTTTTTT. Protein sequence: CAWTQSPGTANEKLFF. Full variable domain (remainder filled in from reference TRBV30 and TRBJ1-4): SQTIHQWPATLVQPVGSPLSLECTVEGTSNPNLYWYRQAAGRGLQLLFYSVGIGQISSEVPQNLSASRPQDRQFILSSKKLLLSDSGFYLCAWTQSPGTANEKLFFGSGTQLSVL.

The V call is TRBV5-1, the J call TRBJ2-2, with 8 nucleotides matching TRBD1. Germline CDR1 and CDR2: SGHRS and YFSETQ. CDR3 length equals 16 residues. V lost 1 base and J lost 3; bases outside the gene matches: 5. The CDR3 spells CASSLTQGAYTGELFF. The CDR3 DNA follows: TGCGCCAGCAGCTTGACGCAGGGGGCCTACACCGGGGAGCTGTTTTTT.

This CDR3 reads CASSEARETQYF. DNA for the CDR3: TGTGCCAGCAGTGAAGCTCGAGAGACCCAGTACTTC. The chain employs TRBV6-1 and TRBJ2-5; no firm D call. Germline V gene sequence: CDR1 MNHNS, CDR2 SASEGT. V was trimmed by 0 bases and J by 4 bases, leaving 3 bases between them. This CDR3 contains 12 residues.

The chain recombines TRBV27 with TRBJ2-4, with D possibly TRBD2 on 6 matching bases. The CDR3 totals 14 residues. The germline V gene has CDR1 MNHEY and CDR2 SMNVEV (reference sequence). V lost 4 bases and J 3 bases, leaving 10 bases between the germline ends. The CDR3 nucleotides are TGTGCCAGCAGTTCGGGACTTCTCAAAAACATTCAGTACTTC. This translates into CASSSGLLKNIQYF.

The chain carries TRBV6-5 and TRBJ2-3; TRBD1 agrees at 10 bases. After removal of 6 bases from V and 3 bases from J, the junction contained 3 bases not matched to a gene. The CDR3 spans 14 residues. Germline CDR1 reads MNHEY; CDR2 reads SVGAGI. CDR3 region: CASRGTGATDTQYF. CDR3 DNA: TGTGCCAGCAGGGGGACAGGGGCGACAGATACGCAGTATTTT.

The chain carries TRBV19 and TRBJ1-2, with 7 bases matching TRBD1. Germline values: CDR1 LNHDA, CDR2 SQIVND (reference sequence). There are 12 residues in the CDR3. The J segment lost 2 bases and the V segment lost 9 bases, leaving 3 bases of the junction unmatched. CDR3: CASGTANYGYTF. The CDR3 DNA reads TGTGCCAGCGGGACAGCAAACTATGGCTACACCTTC.

The rearrangement uses TRBV7-9 and TRBJ2-7; a possible D gene is TRBD1 (6 bases). V was pared by 5 bases and J by 0 bases, with 14 bases between. The CDR3 sequence is 15 residues long. Germline V gene data show CDR1 as SEHNR and CDR2 as FQNEAQ (reference sequence). The CDR3 is CASSPPGQPSYEQYF. The CDR3 DNA is TGTGCCAGCAGCCCCCCGGGACAACCCTCCTACGAGCAGTACTTC.

The genes are TRBV9 and TRBJ1-6, with TRBD1 matching 7 bases. Trimming took 9 bases from V and 4 from J; bases not matched to a gene: 22. Germline CDR1 and CDR2: SGDLS and YYNGEE. The CDR3 contains 19 residues. The CDR3 loop is CATPTGTDNSSMYNSPLHF. The CDR3 coding sequence is TGTGCCACTCCAACCGGGACAGACAACTCCTCGATGTATAATTCACCCCTCCACTTT.

This clone was picked up a small number of times. The CDR3 is CASSVQGSAEAFF. The CDR3 DNA reads as TGTGCCAGCAGTGTACAGGGGTCGGCTGAAGCTTTCTTT. This chain links TRBV2 with TRBJ1-1; TRBD1 aligns across 7 bases. Per germline, CDR1 SNHLY and CDR2 FYNNEI. The V gene end was trimmed by 4 bases and the J gene end by 6 bases; junction bases not matched to a gene: 5. This CDR3 spans 13 amino acids.

The V gene is TRBV7-2, the J gene TRBJ2-3, with D perhaps matching TRBD2 (6 bases). V lost 1 base, J lost 1 base, and 12 bases lay in between. The germline V gene has CDR1 SGHTA and CDR2 FQGNSA. The CDR3 contains 16 residues. The CDR3 here is CASSLGSGGGTDTQYF. CDR3 in DNA: TGTGCCAGCAGCTTAGGGTCGGGCGGGGGCACAGATACGCAGTATTTT.

This chain uses TRBV7-9 with TRBJ2-2; TRBD2 matches at 9 bases. The CDR3 has 17 amino acids. Germline V lookup: CDR1 SEHNR, CDR2 FQNEAQ (reference sequence). J gave up 6 bases and V 3 bases, and 11 bases lay outside the gene matches. Here the CDR3 reads CASSFSGGAPMAGELFF. CDR3 DNA sequence: TGTGCCAGCAGCTTTAGCGGGGGAGCTCCTATGGCCGGGGAGCTGTTTTTT.

The V call is TRBV7-9, the J call TRBJ2-2; perhaps TRBD2 as D (5 bases). The CDR3 spans 14 residues. The V and J ends lost 6 bases and 2 bases respectively, with 10 bases between them. In germline, CDR1 is SEHNR, CDR2 FQNEAQ (reference sequence). The CDR3 protein is CASRRTSNTGELFF. The CDR3 DNA reads TGTGCCAGCAGACGGACTTCTAACACCGGGGAGCTGTTTTTT.

The CDR3 protein is CASSLGGAPLYNEQFF. CDR3 nucleotide sequence: TGCGCCAGCAGCTTGGGTGGGGCCCCACTTTACAATGAGCAGTTCTTC. The chain couples TRBV5-1 to TRBJ2-1; tentatively, D is TRBD1 (5 bases). The CDR3 runs 16 residues. Per germline, CDR1 SGHRS and CDR2 YFSETQ. Trimming pared 0 bases from V and 4 bases from J, leaving 14 bases between.

The J gene is TRBJ2-5, the V gene TRBV7-2; 11 bases are shared with TRBD2. The CDR3 length is 15 residues. V lost 5 bases to trimming and J lost 4 bases; unmatched junction nucleotides: 6. Germline values: CDR1 SGHTA, CDR2 FQGNSA. CDR3 sequence reads: CASSVSGTSGETQYF. Here the CDR3 DNA reads TGTGCCAGCAGCGTATCCGGGACTAGCGGAGAGACCCAGTACTTC.

The rearrangement links TRBV10-3 to TRBJ2-1; the D gene is possibly TRBD2 (6 bases). The germline V and J ends were trimmed by 6 bases and 7 bases, with 13 bases remaining between them. Germline V gene data show CDR1 as ENHRY and CDR2 as SYGVKD. This CDR3 has 13 residues. Here the CDR3 reads CAISTSNVNEQFF. Here the CDR3 DNA reads TGTGCCATCAGCACTAGCAATGTGAATGAGCAGTTCTTC.

The chain is built from TRBV6-1 and TRBJ2-2; a possible D gene is TRBD2 (6 bases). Germline V gene data show CDR1 as MNHNS and CDR2 as SASEGT. Trimming cost V 6 bases and J 3 bases, with 14 bases left between them. The CDR3 loop spans 15 amino acids. CDR3 residues: CASRGGSVYTGELFF. CDR3 DNA: TGTGCCAGCAGGGGGGGATCGGTTTACACCGGGGAGCTGTTTTTT.

The chain carries TRBV5-1 and TRBJ2-3; 9 bases fit TRBD1. V lost 3 bases to trimming and J lost 5 bases; unmatched junction nucleotides: 7. This CDR3 comprises 15 residues. Per germline, CDR1 SGHRS and CDR2 YFSETQ. The CDR3 DNA sequence: TGCGCCAGCAGCTACCTACAGGGGGCGGGAGATACGCAGTATTTT. Translating it yields CASSYLQGAGDTQYF. The full variable domain, its missing parts supplied by reference TRBV5-1 and TRBJ2-3, is KAGVTQTPRYLIKTRGQQVTLSCSPISGHRSVSWYQQTPGQGLQFLFEYFSETQRNKGNFPGRFSGRQFSNSRSEMNVSTLELGDSALYLCASSYLQGAGDTQYFGPGTRLTVL.

This clone was counted a few times. V usage is TRBV12-5 and J usage is TRBJ1-5; possible D gene TRBD1, 6 bases. Trimming pared 2 bases from V and 0 bases from J, leaving 23 bases between. CDR1 and CDR2 from the germline V gene are LGHNT and FRNRAP. The CDR3 length is 20 residues. CDR3 sequence reads: CASGLYLTGTPVYSNQPQHF. The CDR3 nucleotides read TGTGCTAGTGGTTTGTACCTCACCGGGACACCCGTCTATAGCAATCAGCCCCAGCATTTT.

The chain links TRBV10-3 to TRBJ1-2; a weak D match, TRBD1 (5 bases). V gave up 10 bases and J gave up 6 bases, with 18 bases separating them. CDR3 length: 13 residues. In germline, CDR1 is ENHRY, CDR2 SYGVKD. CDR3 nucleotides: TGTGCCACCAACCCAAGGGGCGGAAATGGCTACACCTTC. Translating gives CATNPRGGNGYTF.

This chain connects TRBV5-1 to TRBJ1-2; D remains unclear. Germline CDR1 and CDR2: SGHRS and YFSETQ. V shed 1 base and J shed 4 bases, with 11 bases lying between them. This CDR3 region has 14 residues. CDR3 bases: TGCGCCAGCAGCTTGACCACGCAGGCCTATGGCTACACCTTC. It translates to CASSLTTQAYGYTF.

This sequence joins TRBV18 and TRBJ1-2, with 9 nucleotides matching TRBD1. The CDR3 extends over 16 amino acids. Germline lookup yields CDR1 KGHSH and CDR2 LQKENI. The V gene end was trimmed by 2 bases and the J gene end by 8 bases; junction bases not matched to a gene: 12. CDR3 region: CASSPKAGTGQGGYTF. CDR3 nucleotide sequence: TGTGCCAGCTCACCAAAAGCCGGGACAGGGCAAGGAGGCTACACCTTC.

The chain carries TRBV6-4 and TRBJ1-5; D is uncertain. The V end was cut by 7 bases, the J end by 2 bases, with 12 bases between. CDR1 MRHNA and CDR2 SNTAGT come from the germline V gene. This CDR3 region has 14 residues. DNA for the CDR3: TGTGCCAGCATAGGAGGTCTGGGCAATCAGCCCCAGCATTTT. It is translated as CASIGGLGNQPQHF.